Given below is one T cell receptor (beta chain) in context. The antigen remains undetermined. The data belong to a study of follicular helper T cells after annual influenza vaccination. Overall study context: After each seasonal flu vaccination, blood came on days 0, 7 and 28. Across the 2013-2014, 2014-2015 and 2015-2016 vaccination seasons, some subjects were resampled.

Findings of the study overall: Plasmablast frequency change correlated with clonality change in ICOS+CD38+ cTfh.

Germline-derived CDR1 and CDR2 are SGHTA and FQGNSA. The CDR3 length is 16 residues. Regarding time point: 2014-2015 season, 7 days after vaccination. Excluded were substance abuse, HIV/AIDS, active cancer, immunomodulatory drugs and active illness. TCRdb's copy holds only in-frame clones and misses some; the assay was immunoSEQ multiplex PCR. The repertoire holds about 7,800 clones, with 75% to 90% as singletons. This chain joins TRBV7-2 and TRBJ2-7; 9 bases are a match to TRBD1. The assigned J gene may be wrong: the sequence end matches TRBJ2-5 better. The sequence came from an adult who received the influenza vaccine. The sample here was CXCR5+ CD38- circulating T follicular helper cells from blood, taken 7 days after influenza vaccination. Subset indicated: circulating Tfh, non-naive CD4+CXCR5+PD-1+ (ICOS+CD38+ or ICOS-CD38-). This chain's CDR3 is CASSLAQGAYGETQYF. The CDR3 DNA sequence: TGTGCCAGCAGCTTAGCACAGGGGGCGTATGGGGAGACCCAGTACTTC.